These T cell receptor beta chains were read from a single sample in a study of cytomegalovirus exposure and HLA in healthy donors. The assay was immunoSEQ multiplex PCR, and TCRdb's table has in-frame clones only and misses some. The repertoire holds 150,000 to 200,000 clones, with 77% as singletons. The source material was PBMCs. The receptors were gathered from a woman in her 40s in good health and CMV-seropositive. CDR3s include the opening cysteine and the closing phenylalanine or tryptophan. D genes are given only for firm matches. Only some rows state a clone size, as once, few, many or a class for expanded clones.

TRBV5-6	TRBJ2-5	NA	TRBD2	CASSRTSARGTTQYF	TGTGCCAGCAGCCGTACTAGCGCGAGAGGTACGACCCAGTACTTC
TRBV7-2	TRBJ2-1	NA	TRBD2	CASSRLAGGGYNEQFF	TGTGCCAGCAGCCGATTAGCGGGGGGCGGGTACAATGAGCAGTTCTTC
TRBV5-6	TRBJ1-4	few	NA	CASSFGTGGANEKLFF	TGTGCCAGCAGCTTTGGGACGGGGGGGGCAAATGAAAAACTGTTTTTT
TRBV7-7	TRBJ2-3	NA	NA	CASSLFPGLTDTQYF	TGTGCCAGCAGCTTATTCCCCGGACTCACAGATACGCAGTATTTT
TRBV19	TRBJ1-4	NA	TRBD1	CASSTAGGYEKLFF	TGTGCCAGTAGTACGGCAGGGGGCTATGAAAAACTGTTTTTT
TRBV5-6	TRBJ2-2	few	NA	CASSLEWLAPPPGELFF	TGTGCCAGCAGCTTGGAGTGGCTAGCTCCTCCCCCCGGGGAGCTGTTTTTT
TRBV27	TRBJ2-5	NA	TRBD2	CASSLDIETSGRRVQYF	TGTGCCAGCAGTTTAGATATCGAGACTAGCGGGAGGCGGGTGCAGTACTTC
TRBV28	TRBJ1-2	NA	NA	CASSSQGVYGYTF	TGTGCCAGCAGTTCGCAGGGTGTATATGGCTACACCTTC
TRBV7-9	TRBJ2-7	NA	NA	CSSEGGSYEQYF	TGTTCCTCCGAGGGGGGGTCCTACGAGCAGTACTTC
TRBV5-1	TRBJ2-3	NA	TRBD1	CASSFRQGETDTQYF	TGCGCCAGCAGTTTTAGACAGGGGGAAACAGATACGCAGTATTTT
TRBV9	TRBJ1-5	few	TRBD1	CASSGQGGGNQPQHF	TGTGCCAGCAGCGGACAGGGAGGAGGCAATCAGCCCCAGCATTTT
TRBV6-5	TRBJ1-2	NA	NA	CASSYSIAGGYTF	TGTGCCAGCAGTTACTCGATTGCGGGTGGCTACACCTTC
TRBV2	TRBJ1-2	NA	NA	CASSLDIIWGGSGYGYTF	TGTGCCAGCAGCCTAGACATCATTTGGGGGGGTTCGGGCTATGGCTACACCTTC
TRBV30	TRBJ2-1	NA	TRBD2	CAGEFGTSGRGGEFF	TGTGCCGGAGAGTTCGGGACTAGCGGGAGAGGTGGGGAGTTCTTC
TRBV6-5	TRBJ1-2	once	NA	CASTPAGGNYGYTF	TGTGCCAGCACTCCCGCTGGCGGGAATTATGGCTACACCTTC
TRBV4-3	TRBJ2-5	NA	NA	CASSQELGGSWETQYF	TGCGCCAGCAGCCAAGAGCTGGGGGGATCCTGGGAGACCCAGTACTTC
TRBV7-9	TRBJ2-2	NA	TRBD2	CASTDRAGGPNTGELFF	TGTGCCAGCACCGATAGGGCGGGGGGGCCTAACACCGGGGAGCTGTTTTTT
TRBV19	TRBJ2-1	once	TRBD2	CASRLAGGPYNEQFF	TGTGCCAGTAGGCTAGCGGGGGGGCCTTATAATGAGCAGTTCTTC
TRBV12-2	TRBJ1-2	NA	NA	CASRFTAYYGYTF	TGTGCAAGTCGCTTTACAGCCTACTATGGCTACACCTTC
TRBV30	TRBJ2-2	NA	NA	CAWSVTNGELFF	TGTGCCTGGAGTGTTACTAACGGGGAGCTGTTTTTT
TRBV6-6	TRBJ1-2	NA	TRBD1	CASRQGARYYGYTF	TGTGCCAGCAGACAGGGGGCGCGGTACTATGGCTACACCTTC
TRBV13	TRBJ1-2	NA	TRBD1	CASSLGTGVYGYTF	TGTGCCAGCAGCTTGGGGACAGGGGTCTATGGCTACACCTTC
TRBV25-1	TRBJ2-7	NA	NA	CASSEFRRGSYEQYF	TGTGCCAGCAGTGAATTTAGACGGGGATCCTACGAGCAGTACTTC
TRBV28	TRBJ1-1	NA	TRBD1	CASSFGDRSNTEAFF	TGTGCCAGCAGTTTTGGGGACAGGTCGAACACTGAAGCTTTCTTT
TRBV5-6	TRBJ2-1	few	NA	CASSLSTSRSYNEQFF	TGTGCCAGCAGCTTATCCACTAGCCGATCCTACAATGAGCAGTTCTTC
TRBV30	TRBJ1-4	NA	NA	CAWSPARFGNEKLFF	TGTGCCTGGAGTCCCGCGAGGTTCGGTAATGAAAAACTGTTTTTT
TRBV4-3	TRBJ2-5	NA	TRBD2	CASSQDLITGLAGGETQYF	TGCGCCAGCAGCCAAGATCTAATTACCGGACTAGCGGGGGGGGAGACCCAGTACTTC
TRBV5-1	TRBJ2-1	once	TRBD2	CASSLGAGWENEQFF	TGCGCCAGCAGCTTGGGAGCGGGATGGGAAAATGAGCAGTTCTTC
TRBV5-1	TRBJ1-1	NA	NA	CASSLGSLGGLTEAFF	TGCGCCAGCAGCTTGGGTTCGCTCGGGGGGCTCACTGAAGCTTTCTTT
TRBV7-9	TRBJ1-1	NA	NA	CASSPQRGGNTEAFF	TGTGCCAGCAGCCCCCAACGGGGAGGGAACACTGAAGCTTTCTTT
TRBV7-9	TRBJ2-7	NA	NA	CASRGGASGVHEQYF	TGTGCCAGCAGGGGGGGGGCATCGGGGGTACACGAGCAGTACTTC
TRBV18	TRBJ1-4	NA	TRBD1	CASSRQGAANEKLFF	TGTGCCAGCTCTCGACAGGGGGCAGCTAATGAAAAACTGTTTTTT
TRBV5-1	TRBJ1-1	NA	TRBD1	CASSSGTGNTEAFF	TGCGCCAGCAGCTCCGGGACAGGGAACACTGAAGCTTTCTTT
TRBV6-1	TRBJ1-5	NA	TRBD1	CASRPDRGGNQPQHF	TGTGCCAGCAGGCCGGACAGGGGGGGCAATCAGCCCCAGCATTTT
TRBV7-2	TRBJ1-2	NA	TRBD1	CASSPGQGGGYGYTF	TGTGCCAGCAGCCCGGGACAGGGTGGAGGCTATGGCTACACCTTC
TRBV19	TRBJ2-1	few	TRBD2	CASSIGLAGGYNEQFF	TGTGCCAGTAGTATAGGACTAGCGGGGGGATACAATGAGCAGTTCTTC
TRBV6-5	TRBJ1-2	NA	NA	CASSYFQGSYGYTF	TGTGCCAGCAGTTATTTCCAGGGGTCCTATGGCTACACCTTC
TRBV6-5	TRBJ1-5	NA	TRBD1	CASSVGQGNNQPQHF	TGTGCCAGCAGTGTGGGACAGGGGAACAATCAGCCCCAGCATTTT
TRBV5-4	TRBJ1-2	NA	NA	CASSLPPGGAGGYTF	TGTGCCAGCAGCTTGCCCCCCGGCGGGGCGGGTGGCTACACCTTC
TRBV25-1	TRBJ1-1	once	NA	CASSFQEAKAAFF	TGTGCCAGCAGTTTCCAAGAGGCCAAGGCAGCTTTCTTT
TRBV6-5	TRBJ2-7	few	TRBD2	CASSYAGTSVYEQYF	TGTGCCAGCAGTTACGCGGGGACTAGCGTCTACGAGCAGTACTTC
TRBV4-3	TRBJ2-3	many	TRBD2	CASSQERGGNPSTDTQYF	TGCGCCAGCAGCCAAGAACGGGGGGGGAACCCTAGCACAGATACGCAGTATTTT
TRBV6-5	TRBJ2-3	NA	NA	CASSYRGASTDTQYF	TGTGCCAGCAGTTATCGGGGGGCTAGCACAGATACGCAGTATTTT